This record concerns one TCR beta chain sequence. Through Arm-PCR of CDR3 regions and iRepertoire HTBI primers, TCR beta libraries were built. Via MiXCR, TCRdb re-called the multiplex PCR reads, giving one row per CDR3 protein. This repertoire shows around 420,000 distinct CDR3 sequences, around a sixth found once; its top ten account for 20% to 25%. Sample time point: newly diagnosed GD, antithyroid drugs for less than 3 months. Extracted RNA from PBMCs served as the source of the TCR library. The sample is drawn from a study of regulatory T cells in long-lasting Graves disease. The germline gives CDR1 LGHDT, CDR2 YNNKEL (reference sequence). V was pared by 4 bases and J by 2 bases, with 10 bases between. This CDR3 contains 14 residues.

The V call is TRBV3-1, the J call TRBJ2-3, with D unclear. The TCR was taken from a female donor with Graves disease. Sequenced here: peripheral blood mononuclear cells (PBMCs), sampled at new diagnosis, from a patient treated with antithyroid drugs. The CDR3 nucleotides read TGTGCCAGCAGCCGGGTTCCAGCCACAGATACGCAGTATTTT. It specifies CASSRVPATDTQYF.